This T cell receptor beta chain was documented in a study of radiation and T cells in renal cell carcinoma. Whole-study results and caveats: Dominant CDR3 motifs occupied more repertoire in irradiated than control tumors. Top 100 clonotypes averaged approximately 50% in irradiated versus roughly 45% in nephrectomy-only tumors.

This clone was detected only a few times. Its antigen remains unknown. Produced via immunoSEQ multiplex PCR; TCRdb's table is partial and in-frame only. This sample has about 7,900 clones, with roughly 61% found just once. V was clipped by 5 bases and J by 6 bases, with 8 bases between them. There are 11 residues in the CDR3. CDR1 and CDR2 (germline): MNHEY, SVGAGI. Stated treatment: treatment-naive control, cytoreductive nephrectomy. Controls were unirradiated tumors from treatment-naive cytoreductive nephrectomy patients. Control tumors came from a few females and 11 males, aged 40 to 82. The specimen was tumor tissue, collected from a patient whose treatment was nephrectomy without radiotherapy. The gene calls are TRBV6-5 and TRBJ2-7; D is perhaps TRBD2 (5 bases). The sequence came from a woman in her seventies with renal cell carcinoma. The CDR3 nucleotides read TGTGCCAGCAGTACTAGATCCGAGCAGTACTTC. Translation gives CASSTRSEQYF.